What follows are 22 T cell receptor beta chains derived from one specimen sequenced in a study of blood T cell repertoires in COVID-19. TCRdb's copy holds only in-frame clones and misses some; the assay was immunoSEQ multiplex PCR. The table lists hundreds of thousands of clones, 85% to 90% of them singletons. What was sequenced was PBMCs or T cells enriched from blood (not recorded which). The receptors here all came from a woman aged 45-65 years with acute COVID-19.

This chain links TRBV19 with TRBJ2-7; 12 nucleotides agree with TRBD2. The germline CDR1 and CDR2 sequences are LNHDA and SQIVND (reference sequence). The J segment lost 4 bases and the V segment lost 4 bases, leaving 8 bases of the junction unmatched. The length of the CDR3 is 16 residues. The CDR3 bases are TGTGCCAGTAGTACCCGGGCTAGCGGGAGGGTGTACGAGCAGTACTTC. Protein product: CASSTRASGRVYEQYF.

This clone was seen a few times. The genes are TRBV19 and TRBJ1-1, with D tentatively TRBD1 (6 bases). The CDR3 runs 14 residues. Germline assignment: CDR1 LNHDA and CDR2 SQIVND (reference sequence). V was trimmed by 6 bases and J by 3 bases, leaving 14 bases between them. CDR3 region: CASSKQGSYTEAFF. The CDR3 DNA sequence: TGTGCCAGTAGCAAACAGGGATCTTACACTGAAGCTTTCTTT. The variable domain in full, with the rest retrieved from reference TRBV19 and TRBJ1-1, is DGGITQSPKYLFRKEGQNVTLSCEQNLNHDAMYWYRQDPGQGLRLIYYSQIVNDFQKGDIAEGYSVSREKKESFPLTVTSAQKNPTAFYLCASSKQGSYTEAFFGQGTRLTVV.

J is TRBJ2-1 and V is TRBV7-9; tentatively, D is TRBD2 (8 bases). Germline V gene sequence: CDR1 SEHNR, CDR2 FQNEAQ (reference sequence). Trimming cost V 3 bases and J 7 bases, with 22 bases left between them. The CDR3 consists of 17 residues. CDR3 sequence (DNA): TGTGCCAGCAGCTTTTCGCCACTCGGGAGGGGGCTAAATGAGCAGTTCTTC. Amino acids: CASSFSPLGRGLNEQFF.

This chain links TRBV21-1 with TRBJ2-4; the D call in the table, TRBD1, was not verified against the DNA. TRBV21-1 is shown as a pseudogene. This CDR3 has 16 amino acids. The CDR3 nucleotides read TGTGCCAGCAGCACTCGGGACAGAAAAATCAAAAACATTCAGTACTTC. Translating gives CASSTRDRKIKNIQYF.

This sequence joins TRBV2 and TRBJ2-1; maybe TRBD1 (5 bases). V lost 6 bases to trimming and J lost 4 bases, with 13 bases between them. This CDR3 contains 14 residues. Germline V CDR1 and CDR2: SNHLY, FYNNEI. The CDR3 coding sequence is TGTGCCAGCAGCATGGGGCGTTCATACAATGAGCAGTTCTTC. Its translation is CASSMGRSYNEQFF.

This clone has more than one count but fewer than ten. The chain has TRBV9 and TRBJ2-2; the match to TRBD2 covers 8 bases. J gave up 5 bases and V 3 bases, and 9 bases lay outside the gene matches. There are 16 residues in the CDR3. CDR1 is SGDLS, CDR2 YYNGEE, per germline. The CDR3 region is CASSGSGGPPTGELFF. The CDR3 DNA reads as TGTGCCAGCAGCGGATCGGGAGGGCCTCCAACCGGGGAGCTGTTTTTT. The full variable domain, completed using reference TRBV9 and TRBJ2-2, is DSGVTQTPKHLITATGQRVTLRCSPRSGDLSVYWYQQSLDQGLQFLIQYYNGEERAKGNILERFSAQQFPDLHSELNLSSLELGDSALYFCASSGSGGPPTGELFFGEGSRLTVL.

V gene TRBV5-1 combines with J gene TRBJ2-1; D is ambiguous. With 3 bases removed from V and 4 bases from J, the gap between germline ends came to 11 bases. CDR1 is SGHRS, CDR2 YFSETQ, per germline. This CDR3 region has 14 residues. Written as DNA, the CDR3 is TGCGCCAGCAGCTCGCTCAGATCTTACAATGAGCAGTTCTTC. Translation: CASSSLRSYNEQFF.

This chain uses TRBV6-6 with TRBJ2-7, with D possibly being TRBD2 (6 bases). The CDR3 totals 14 residues. Per the germline V gene, CDR1 is MNHNY and CDR2 is SVGAGI (reference sequence). The V end was cut by 7 bases, the J end by 7 bases, with 20 bases between. DNA of the CDR3: TGTGCCAGCACTCTACTAGCTCTTTCGGGGGAGCAGTACTTC. Amino acid sequence: CASTLLALSGEQYF.

V and J are TRBV6-4 and TRBJ2-3; 10 nucleotides align to TRBD2. CDR3 length: 17 amino acids. The J segment lost 1 base and the V segment lost 7 bases, leaving 11 bases of the junction unmatched. Per the germline V gene, CDR1 is MRHNA and CDR2 is SNTAGT. The CDR3 loop is CASKGSGRHQCTDTQYF. CDR3 DNA sequence: TGTGCCAGCAAGGGTAGCGGGAGGCACCAGTGCACAGATACGCAGTATTTT.

CDR3 DNA sequence: TGTGCCAGCTTTTCTCCCGGGACAGTCAACTATGGCTACACCTTC. Protein: CASFSPGTVNYGYTF. The chain recombines TRBV27 with TRBJ1-2; 7 bases are shared with TRBD1. J was trimmed by 2 bases and V by 8 bases; bases with no gene match: 11. This CDR3 contains 15 residues. Per the germline V gene, CDR1 is MNHEY and CDR2 is SMNVEV (reference sequence).

The genes are TRBV19 and TRBJ1-5; D may be TRBD1 (5 bases). This CDR3 has 16 amino acids. Germline values: CDR1 LNHDA, CDR2 SQIVND (reference sequence). V gave up 7 bases and J gave up 0 bases, with 16 bases separating them. The CDR3 DNA reads TGTGCCAGTACCTCTGGGGCAGCTAATAGCAATCAGCCCCAGCATTTT. This encodes CASTSGAANSNQPQHF.

This clone was recorded once. The chain combines TRBV28 with TRBJ2-1; 9 bases are a match to TRBD2. The CDR3 has 14 residues. V lost 5 bases to trimming and J lost 8 bases; unmatched junction nucleotides: 7. CDR1 is MDHEN and CDR2 is SYDVKM in the germline V gene. Written as DNA, the CDR3 is TGTGCCAGCAGTCGGGGACTAGCACGGGATGAGCAGTTCTTC. It yields the protein CASSRGLARDEQFF.

V is TRBV18 and J is TRBJ1-1; 11 bases agree with TRBD1. The length of the CDR3 is 15 residues. The germline gives CDR1 KGHSH, CDR2 LQKENI. With V trimmed by 6 bases and J by 1 base, 4 bases remained unmatched. The CDR3 DNA sequence: TGTGCCAGCTCCCAAGGACAGGGGGCGAACACTGAAGCTTTCTTT. Its protein product is CASSQGQGANTEAFF.

The chain is built from TRBV19 and TRBJ2-7; D is unclear. Germline V lookup: CDR1 LNHDA, CDR2 SQIVND (reference sequence). The V gene lost 4 bases and the J gene lost 0 bases, with 16 bases spanning the gap. The CDR3 has 16 amino acids. The CDR3: CASSTPGGLPSYEQYF. As DNA, the CDR3 is TGTGCCAGTAGTACCCCCGGTGGGCTCCCCTCCTACGAGCAGTACTTC. Full variable domain (outside the CDR3, taken from reference TRBV19 and TRBJ2-7): DGGITQSPKYLFRKEGQNVTLSCEQNLNHDAMYWYRQDPGQGLRLIYYSQIVNDFQKGDIAEGYSVSREKKESFPLTVTSAQKNPTAFYLCASSTPGGLPSYEQYFGPGTRLTVT.

This clone came up once. This chain joins TRBV19 and TRBJ1-1; no reliable D call. The ends were cut back, 3 bases at V and 0 bases at J, with 8 bases in the middle. From germline, CDR1 is LNHDA and CDR2 SQIVND (reference sequence). The CDR3 sequence is 14 residues long. CDR3 sequence: CASSIGRLNTEAFF. As DNA, the CDR3 is TGTGCCAGTAGTATCGGCAGGTTGAACACTGAAGCTTTCTTT.

V usage is TRBV7-9 and J usage is TRBJ2-6; perhaps TRBD1 as D (7 bases). The CDR3 covers 18 residues. Germline CDR1 and CDR2: SEHNR and FQNEAQ (reference sequence). With 8 bases removed from V and 0 bases from J, the gap between germline ends came to 20 bases. Here the CDR3 reads CASEPLGGQNSGANVLTF. In DNA, the CDR3 is TGTGCCAGCGAACCCCTCGGGGGACAGAACTCTGGGGCCAACGTCCTGACTTTC.

This chain uses TRBV28 with TRBJ1-1, with D unresolved. The germline V gene has CDR1 MDHEN and CDR2 SYDVKM. Trimming cost V 3 bases and J 1 base, with 9 bases left between them. This CDR3 has 14 amino acids. CDR3 protein: CASSLEQQNTEAFF. Here the CDR3 DNA reads TGTGCCAGCAGTTTGGAACAGCAGAACACTGAAGCTTTCTTT.

V is TRBV18 and J is TRBJ2-3; TRBD2 agrees at 13 bases. CDR1 and CDR2 (germline): KGHSH, LQKENI. With V trimmed by 3 bases and J by 1 base, 7 bases remained unmatched. This CDR3 is built from 18 residues. The CDR3 coding sequence is TGTGCCAGCTCACCGAGGACTAGCGGGAGAAAAGGCACAGATACGCAGTATTTT. It encodes CASSPRTSGRKGTDTQYF.

The V gene is TRBV29-1, the J gene TRBJ1-1, with no clear D. Looked up from germline, CDR1 is SQVTM and CDR2 is ANQGSEA. There are 12 residues in the CDR3. V lost 4 bases, J lost 3 bases, and 9 bases lay in between. The CDR3 DNA follows: TGCAGCGTTGTGGCAACCCACACTGAAGCTTTCTTT. Protein product: CSVVATHTEAFF. Full variable domain (remainder filled in from reference TRBV29-1 and TRBJ1-1): SAVISQKPSRDICQRGTSLTIQCQVDSQVTMMFWYRQQPGQSLTLIATANQGSEATYESGFVIDKFPISRPNLTFSTLTVSNMSPEDSSIYLCSVVATHTEAFFGQGTRLTVV.

The genes are TRBV3-1 (or the pseudogene TRBV3-2) and TRBJ1-1; weak D call: TRBD1 (6 bases). Germline V gene sequence: CDR1 LGHDT, CDR2 YNNKEL (reference sequence). Trimming cost V 5 bases and J 3 bases, with 19 bases left between them. The CDR3 covers 16 residues. CDR3 residues: CASSSQGQPWDTEAFF. Here the CDR3 DNA reads TGTGCCAGCAGCTCCCAAGGACAGCCCTGGGACACTGAAGCTTTCTTT.

The chain combines TRBV12-3 or TRBV12-4 with TRBJ2-1, with 9 bases aligning to TRBD2. There are 12 residues in the CDR3. V lost 7 bases, J lost 9 bases, and 4 bases stayed unmatched. This CDR3 is CASNRGLAEQFF. CDR3 DNA sequence: TGTGCCAGCAATAGGGGACTAGCTGAGCAGTTCTTC.

This clone was seen more than once but under ten times. The chain employs TRBV6-5 and TRBJ2-1, with 9 bases that match TRBD1. Trimming at V came to 6 bases and at J to 6 bases, leaving 9 bases not matched to a gene. Germline V gene sequence: CDR1 MNHEY, CDR2 SVGAGI. The CDR3 contains 15 residues. The CDR3 nucleotides are TGTGCCAGCAGAGACGGACAGGGGATGAGCAATGAGCAGTTCTTC. Protein sequence: CASRDGQGMSNEQFF.